These 7 T cell receptor beta chains were all obtained from the same sample, sequenced in a study of T cells in Graves' hyperthyroidism and ophthalmopathy. Amplified TCR beta CDR3 regions came from RNA transcripts. During a first-round RT-PCR of the TCR CDR3, the HTBI primer set was used. TCRdb re-derived calls from the multiplex PCR reads in MiXCR, one entry per CDR3 protein. The repertoire holds 350,000 to 450,000 distinct CDR3 sequences, with roughly an eighth as singletons. The specimen was blood. The receptors here all came from a man in his forties or fifties with Graves' ophthalmopathy.

This clonotype occurred many times. V is TRBV11-2 and J is TRBJ1-2, with D unresolved. The CDR3 runs 12 residues. The germline gives CDR1 SGHAT, CDR2 FQNNGV. V lost 6 bases and J 8 bases, leaving 13 bases between the germline ends. CDR3 sequence reads: CASSYGSGGYTF. Written as DNA, the CDR3 is TGTGCCAGCAGTTACGGGTCTGGAGGCTACACCTTC. The complete variable domain, with remaining parts taken from reference TRBV11-2 and TRBJ1-2, reads EAGVAQSPRYKIIEKRQSVAFWCNPISGHATLYWYQQILGQGPKLLIQFQNNGVVDDSQLPKDRFSAERLKGVDSTLKIQPAKLEDSAVYLCASSYGSGGYTFGSGTRLTVV.

This clonotype has at least ten counts. The rearrangement joins TRBV10-3 to TRBJ2-7; TRBD1 is a possible D gene (6 bases). Trimming removed 0 bases from V and 3 bases from J, with 12 bases in between. The length of the CDR3 is 15 residues. The V gene's germline CDR1 is ENHRY and CDR2 SYGVKD. CDR3 amino acids: CAISESSGALYEQYF. Here the CDR3 DNA reads TGTGCCATCAGTGAGTCGTCAGGGGCCCTCTACGAGCAGTACTTC.

The table lists this clonotype with many counts. This chain uses TRBV10-3 with TRBJ2-7; D perhaps matches TRBD1 (6 bases). Deletions cut 11 bases from V and 5 bases from J, with 13 bases between. The CDR3 consists of 11 residues. CDR1 is ENHRY and CDR2 is SYGVKD in the germline V gene. The CDR3 sequence is CALGQLDEQYF. The CDR3 DNA reads TGTGCCCTAGGACAGCTAGACGAGCAGTACTTC.

The chain combines TRBV6-2 or TRBV6-3 with TRBJ1-3; no firm D call. The CDR3 length is 17 residues. V lost 2 bases and J lost 4, with 18 bases in between. The germline gives CDR1 MNHEY, CDR2 SVGEGT. The chain's CDR3 is CASSYLPWEVPGNTIYF. CDR3 coding DNA: TGTGCCAGCAGTTACCTCCCCTGGGAAGTTCCCGGAAACACCATATATTTT.

Ten or more counts support this clonotype. CDR3 amino acids: CSVEDRSSQETQYF. CDR3 DNA sequence: TGCAGCGTTGAAGATCGTAGCAGCCAAGAGACCCAGTACTTC. The chain uses TRBV29-1 and TRBJ2-5; D not certain. The CDR3 extends over 14 amino acids. Germline lookup yields CDR1 SQVTM and CDR2 ANQGSEA. The V gene lost 0 bases and the J gene lost 1 base, with 9 bases spanning the gap.

This clonotype was picked up many times. The V gene is TRBV28, the J gene TRBJ2-1; D call uncertain. V gave up 6 bases and J gave up 0 bases, with 21 bases separating them. Per the germline V gene, CDR1 is MDHEN and CDR2 is SYDVKM. This CDR3 spans 18 amino acids. The CDR3 DNA is TGTGCCAGCAGCTCCCCCCTAGTAGTTCTGAGCTCCTACAATGAGCAGTTCTTC. Translation: CASSSPLVVLSSYNEQFF.

On this clonotype: This may arise from a read error, as a much more abundant clone is one base away. The rearrangement links TRBV6-2 or TRBV6-3 to TRBJ2-5; possible D gene TRBD1, 6 bases. Trimming removed 7 bases from V and 2 bases from J, with 17 bases in between. CDR3 length: 15 residues. Germline V lookup: CDR1 MNHEY, CDR2 SVGEGT. The CDR3: CASNHRVLAQETQYF. Here the CDR3 DNA reads TGTGCCAGCAACCACAGGGTCTTGGCGCAAGAGACCCAGTACTTC.